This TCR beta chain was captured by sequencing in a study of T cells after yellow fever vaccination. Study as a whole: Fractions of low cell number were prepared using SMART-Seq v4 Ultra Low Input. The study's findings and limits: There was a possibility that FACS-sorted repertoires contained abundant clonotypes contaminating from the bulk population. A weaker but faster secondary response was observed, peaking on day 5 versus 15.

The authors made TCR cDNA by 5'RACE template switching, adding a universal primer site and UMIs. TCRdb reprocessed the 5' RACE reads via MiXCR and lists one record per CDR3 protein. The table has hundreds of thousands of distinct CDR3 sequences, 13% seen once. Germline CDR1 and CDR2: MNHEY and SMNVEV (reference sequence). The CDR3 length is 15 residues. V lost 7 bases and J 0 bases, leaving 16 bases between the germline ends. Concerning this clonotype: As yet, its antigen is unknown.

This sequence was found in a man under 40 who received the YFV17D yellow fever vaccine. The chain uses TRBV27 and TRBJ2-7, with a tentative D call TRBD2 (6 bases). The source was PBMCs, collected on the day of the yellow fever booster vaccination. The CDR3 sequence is CASKISGPASYEQYF. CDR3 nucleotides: TGTGCCAGCAAAATCAGCGGGCCAGCCTCCTACGAGCAGTACTTC.